This T cell receptor beta chain is from a study of shared clonotypes between healthy human individuals. Whole-study context: Plates per donor: three CD4 naive, three CD4 memory, two CD8 naive, one CD8 memory. Study-wide findings and caveats: Only blood samples were collected, and tissue repertoires likely differ.

Donors comprised only Caucasian adults living in Nashville, Tennessee. A split of CD4+ cells into CD45RA+ naive and CD45RA-negative memory subsets was performed. The table came from immunoSEQ multiplex PCR; TCRdb's copy has only in-frame clones and leaves some out. In the table there are 950,000 to 1,200,000 clones, 60% to 80% of which are singletons. CDR1 is SGHAT and CDR2 is FQNNGV in the germline V gene. This CDR3 is 14 amino acids long. J lost 9 bases, V lost 5 bases, and 9 bases had no gene match. This clone was detected a few times. No antigen is known for it. This rearrangement joins TRBV11-2 to TRBJ2-1, with TRBD2 matching 8 bases. The specimen was memory CD4+ T cells from PBMCs. Documented subset: CD45RA-negative fraction. The sequence came from a young man in good health. Some clones in this sample may be carry-over from other donors' samples. In DNA form, the CDR3 reads TGTGCCAGCAGCCCCCCGGGACTAGGTGGTGAGCAGTTCTTC. Amino acid sequence: CASSPPGLGGEQFF.